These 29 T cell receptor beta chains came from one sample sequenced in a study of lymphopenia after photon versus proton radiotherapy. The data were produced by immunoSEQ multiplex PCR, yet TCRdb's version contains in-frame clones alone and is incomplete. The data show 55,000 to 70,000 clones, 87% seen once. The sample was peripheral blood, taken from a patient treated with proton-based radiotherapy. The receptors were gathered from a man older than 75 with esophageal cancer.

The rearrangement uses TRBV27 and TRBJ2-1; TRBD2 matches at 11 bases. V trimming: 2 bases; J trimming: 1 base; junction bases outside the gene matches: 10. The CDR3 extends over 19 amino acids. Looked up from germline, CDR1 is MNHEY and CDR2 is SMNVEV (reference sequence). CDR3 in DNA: TGTGCCAGCAGTTTACTCAGCACTAGCGGGGGAGGGTCCTACAATGAGCAGTTCTTC. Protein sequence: CASSLLSTSGGGSYNEQFF.

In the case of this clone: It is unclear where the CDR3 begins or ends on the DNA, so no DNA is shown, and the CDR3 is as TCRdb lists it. The CDR3 spells CSVVRFGGTDTQYF. V usage is TRBV29-1 and J usage is TRBJ2-3; the D call TRBD2 from the table was never checked on the DNA. Germline V gene lookup returns CDR1 SQVTM and CDR2 ANQGSEA. The CDR3 comprises 14 residues, both ends counted.

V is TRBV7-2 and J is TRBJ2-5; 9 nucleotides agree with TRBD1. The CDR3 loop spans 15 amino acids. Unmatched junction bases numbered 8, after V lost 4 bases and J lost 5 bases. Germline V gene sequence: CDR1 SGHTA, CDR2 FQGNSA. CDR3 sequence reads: CASSSGQGWGETQYF. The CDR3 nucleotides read TGTGCCAGCAGCTCGGGACAGGGTTGGGGTGAGACCCAGTACTTC.

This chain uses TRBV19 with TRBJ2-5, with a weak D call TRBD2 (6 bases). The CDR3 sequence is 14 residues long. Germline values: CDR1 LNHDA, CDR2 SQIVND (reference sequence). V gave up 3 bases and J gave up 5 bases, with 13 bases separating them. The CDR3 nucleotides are TGTGCCAGTAGTATTCAGGGAGGTTTGGAGACCCAGTACTTC. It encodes CASSIQGGLETQYF.

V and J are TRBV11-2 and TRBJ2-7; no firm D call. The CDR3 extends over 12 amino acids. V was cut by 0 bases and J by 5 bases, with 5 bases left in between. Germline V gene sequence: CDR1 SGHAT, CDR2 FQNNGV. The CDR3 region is CASSLDRHEQYF. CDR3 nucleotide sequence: TGTGCCAGCAGCTTAGATCGCCACGAGCAGTACTTC.

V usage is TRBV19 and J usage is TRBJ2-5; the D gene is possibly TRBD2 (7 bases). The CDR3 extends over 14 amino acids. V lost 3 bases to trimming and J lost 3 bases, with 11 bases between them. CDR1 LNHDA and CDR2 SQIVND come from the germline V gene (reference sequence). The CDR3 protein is CASSIGGGEETQYF. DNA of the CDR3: TGTGCCAGTAGTATTGGAGGGGGGGAAGAGACCCAGTACTTC.

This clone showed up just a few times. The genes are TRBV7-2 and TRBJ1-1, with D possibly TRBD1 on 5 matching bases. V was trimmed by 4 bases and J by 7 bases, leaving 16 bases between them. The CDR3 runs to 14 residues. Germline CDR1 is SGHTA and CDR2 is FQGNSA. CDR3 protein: CASSSLDPGLEAFF. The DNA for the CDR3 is TGTGCCAGCAGCTCCTTAGATCCGGGGCTTGAAGCTTTCTTT.

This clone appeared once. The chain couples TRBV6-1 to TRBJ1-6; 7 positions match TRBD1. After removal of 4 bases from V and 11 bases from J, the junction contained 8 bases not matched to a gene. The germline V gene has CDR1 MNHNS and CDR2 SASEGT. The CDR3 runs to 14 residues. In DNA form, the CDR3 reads TGTGCCAGCAGTGTATACGACAGGGATGCACCCCTCCACTTT. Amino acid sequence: CASSVYDRDAPLHF.

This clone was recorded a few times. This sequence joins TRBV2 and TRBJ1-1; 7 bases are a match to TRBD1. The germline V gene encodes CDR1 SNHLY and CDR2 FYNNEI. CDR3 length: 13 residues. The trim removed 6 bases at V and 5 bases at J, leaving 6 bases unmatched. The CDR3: CASRPQGLTEAFF. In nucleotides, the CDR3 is TGTGCCAGCAGACCACAGGGGTTAACTGAAGCTTTCTTT.

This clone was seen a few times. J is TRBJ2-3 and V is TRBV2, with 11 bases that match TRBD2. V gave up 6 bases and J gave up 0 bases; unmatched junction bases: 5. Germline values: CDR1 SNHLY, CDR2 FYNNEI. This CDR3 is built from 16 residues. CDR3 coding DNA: TGTGCCAGCAGCCCTCTAGCGGGGGGAAGCACAGATACGCAGTATTTT. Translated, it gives CASSPLAGGSTDTQYF.

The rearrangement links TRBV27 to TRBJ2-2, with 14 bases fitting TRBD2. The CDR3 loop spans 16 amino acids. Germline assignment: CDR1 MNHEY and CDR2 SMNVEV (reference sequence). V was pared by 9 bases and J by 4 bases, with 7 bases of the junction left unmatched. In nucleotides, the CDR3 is TGTGCCAGTCGATTCGGACTAGCGGGAGGCACCGGGGAGCTGTTTTTT. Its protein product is CASRFGLAGGTGELFF.

CDR3 amino acids: CASSPPGLADEIYNEQFF. The CDR3 nucleotides are TGCGCCAGCAGCCCGCCGGGACTAGCGGACGAAATATACAATGAGCAGTTCTTC. The chain has TRBV4-1 and TRBJ2-1, with TRBD2 matching 11 bases. CDR1 MGHRA and CDR2 YSYEKL come from the germline V gene. CDR3 size: 18 residues. V gave up 4 bases and J gave up 4 bases; unmatched junction bases: 12.

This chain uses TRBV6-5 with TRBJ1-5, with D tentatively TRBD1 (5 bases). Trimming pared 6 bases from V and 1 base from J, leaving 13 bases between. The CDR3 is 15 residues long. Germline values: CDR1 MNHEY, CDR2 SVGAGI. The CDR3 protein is CASRDTGLSNQPQHF. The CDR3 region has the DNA TGTGCCAGCAGGGACACAGGTTTAAGCAATCAGCCCCAGCATTTT.

Here the CDR3 DNA reads TGTGCCAGCAGCTACCCCTGGAACACTGAAGCTTTCTTT. The encoded protein is CASSYPWNTEAFF. The chain recombines TRBV14 with TRBJ1-1; D gene ambiguous. The CDR3 totals 13 residues. The germline gives CDR1 SGHDN, CDR2 FVKESK. Trimming took off 5 bases at V and 1 base at J, with 8 bases between the two ends.

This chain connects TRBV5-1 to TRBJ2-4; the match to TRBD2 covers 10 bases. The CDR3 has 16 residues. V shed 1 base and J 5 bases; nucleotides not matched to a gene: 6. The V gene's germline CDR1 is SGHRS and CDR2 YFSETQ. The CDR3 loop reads CASSLSGSGGQNIQYF. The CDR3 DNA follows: TGCGCCAGCAGCTTGTCTGGTAGCGGGGGGCAAAACATTCAGTACTTC.

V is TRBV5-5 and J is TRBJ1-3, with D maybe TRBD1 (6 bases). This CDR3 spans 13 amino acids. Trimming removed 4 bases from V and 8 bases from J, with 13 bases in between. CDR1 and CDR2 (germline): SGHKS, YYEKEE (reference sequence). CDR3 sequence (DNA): TGTGCCAGCAGCCCAGTGACAGGTGACACCATATATTTT. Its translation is CASSPVTGDTIYF.

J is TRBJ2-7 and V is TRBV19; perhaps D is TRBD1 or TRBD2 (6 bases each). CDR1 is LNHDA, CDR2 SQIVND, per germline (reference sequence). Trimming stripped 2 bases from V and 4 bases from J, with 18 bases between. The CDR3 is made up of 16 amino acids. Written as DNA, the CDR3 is TGTGCCAGTAGTATATTAACCCGGGGGCGAGTATACGAGCAGTACTTC. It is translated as CASSILTRGRVYEQYF.

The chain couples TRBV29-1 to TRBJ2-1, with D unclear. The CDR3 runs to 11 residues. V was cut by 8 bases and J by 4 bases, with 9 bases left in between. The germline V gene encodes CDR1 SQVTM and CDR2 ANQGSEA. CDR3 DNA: TGCAGCATCCGGGCATACAATGAGCAGTTCTTC. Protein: CSIRAYNEQFF.

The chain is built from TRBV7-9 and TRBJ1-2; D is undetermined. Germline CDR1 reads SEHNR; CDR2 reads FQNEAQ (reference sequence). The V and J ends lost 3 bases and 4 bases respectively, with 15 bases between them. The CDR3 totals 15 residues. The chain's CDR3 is CASSFGEVLGYGYTF. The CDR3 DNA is TGTGCCAGCAGCTTCGGAGAGGTCTTAGGCTATGGCTACACCTTC.

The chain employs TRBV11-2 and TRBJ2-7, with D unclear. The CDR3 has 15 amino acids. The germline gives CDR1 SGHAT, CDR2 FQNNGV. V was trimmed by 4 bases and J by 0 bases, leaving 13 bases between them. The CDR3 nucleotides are TGTGCCAGCAGCTCCGCTGCAAAACTCTCCTACGAGCAGTACTTC. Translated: CASSSAAKLSYEQYF. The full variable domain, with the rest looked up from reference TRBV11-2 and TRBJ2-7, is EAGVAQSPRYKIIEKRQSVAFWCNPISGHATLYWYQQILGQGPKLLIQFQNNGVVDDSQLPKDRFSAERLKGVDSTLKIQPAKLEDSAVYLCASSSAAKLSYEQYFGPGTRLTVT.

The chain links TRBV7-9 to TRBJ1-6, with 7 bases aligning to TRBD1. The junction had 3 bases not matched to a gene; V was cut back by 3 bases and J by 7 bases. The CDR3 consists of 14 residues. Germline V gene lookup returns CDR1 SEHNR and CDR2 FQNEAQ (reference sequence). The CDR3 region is CASSFWDSNSPLHF. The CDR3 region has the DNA TGTGCCAGCAGCTTCTGGGACAGCAATTCACCCCTCCACTTT.

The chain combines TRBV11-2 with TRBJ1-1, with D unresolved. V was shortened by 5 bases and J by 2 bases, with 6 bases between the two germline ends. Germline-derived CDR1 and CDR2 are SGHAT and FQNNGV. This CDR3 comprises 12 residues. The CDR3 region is CASSPTNTEAFF. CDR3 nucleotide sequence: TGTGCCAGCAGCCCTACCAACACTGAAGCTTTCTTT.

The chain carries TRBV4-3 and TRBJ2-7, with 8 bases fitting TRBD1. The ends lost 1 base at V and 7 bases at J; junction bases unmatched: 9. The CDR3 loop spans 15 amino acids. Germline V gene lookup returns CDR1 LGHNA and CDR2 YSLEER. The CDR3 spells CASSQVGQGAREQYF. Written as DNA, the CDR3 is TGCGCCAGCAGCCAAGTAGGGCAGGGGGCAAGGGAGCAGTACTTC.

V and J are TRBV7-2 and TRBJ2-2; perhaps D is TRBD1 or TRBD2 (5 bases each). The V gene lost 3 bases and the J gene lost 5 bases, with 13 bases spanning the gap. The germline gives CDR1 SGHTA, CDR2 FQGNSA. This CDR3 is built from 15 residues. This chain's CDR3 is CASSLWLAGTGELFF. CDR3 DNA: TGTGCCAGCAGCTTGTGGCTAGCAGGGACCGGGGAGCTGTTTTTT.

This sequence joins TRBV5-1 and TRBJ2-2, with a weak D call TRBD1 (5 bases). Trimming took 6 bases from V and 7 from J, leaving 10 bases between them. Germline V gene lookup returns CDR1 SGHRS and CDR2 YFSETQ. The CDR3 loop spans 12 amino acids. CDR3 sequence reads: CASTDNHGELFF. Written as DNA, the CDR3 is TGCGCCAGCACGGACAATCACGGGGAGCTGTTTTTT.

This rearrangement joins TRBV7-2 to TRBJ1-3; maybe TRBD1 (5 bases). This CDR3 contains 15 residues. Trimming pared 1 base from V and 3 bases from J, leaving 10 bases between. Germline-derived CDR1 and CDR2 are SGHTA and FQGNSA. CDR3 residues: CASSLVLGRGNTIYF. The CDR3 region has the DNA TGTGCCAGCAGCTTAGTGCTGGGACGTGGAAACACCATATATTTT.

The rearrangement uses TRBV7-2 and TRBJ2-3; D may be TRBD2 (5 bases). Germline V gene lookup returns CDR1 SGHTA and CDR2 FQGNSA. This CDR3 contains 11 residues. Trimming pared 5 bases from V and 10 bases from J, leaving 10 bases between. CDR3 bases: TGTGCCAGCAGCAAACTAGGTCCGCAGTATTTT. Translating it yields CASSKLGPQYF.

Here the CDR3 DNA reads TGCGCCAGCAGTGGGAATTATCCAGAAGAGACCCAGTACTTC. Protein sequence: CASSGNYPEETQYF. The genes are TRBV10-1 and TRBJ2-5; no definite D call. Per germline, CDR1 WNHNN and CDR2 SYGVQD (reference sequence). This CDR3 is built from 14 residues. V lost 4 bases to trimming and J lost 3 bases, with 12 bases between them.

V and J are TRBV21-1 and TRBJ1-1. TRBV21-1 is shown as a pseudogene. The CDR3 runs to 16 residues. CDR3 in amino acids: CASSKAVCRMNTEAFF. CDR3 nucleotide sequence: TGTGCCAGCAGCAAAGCAGTTTGTCGGATGAACACTGAAGCTTTCTTT.